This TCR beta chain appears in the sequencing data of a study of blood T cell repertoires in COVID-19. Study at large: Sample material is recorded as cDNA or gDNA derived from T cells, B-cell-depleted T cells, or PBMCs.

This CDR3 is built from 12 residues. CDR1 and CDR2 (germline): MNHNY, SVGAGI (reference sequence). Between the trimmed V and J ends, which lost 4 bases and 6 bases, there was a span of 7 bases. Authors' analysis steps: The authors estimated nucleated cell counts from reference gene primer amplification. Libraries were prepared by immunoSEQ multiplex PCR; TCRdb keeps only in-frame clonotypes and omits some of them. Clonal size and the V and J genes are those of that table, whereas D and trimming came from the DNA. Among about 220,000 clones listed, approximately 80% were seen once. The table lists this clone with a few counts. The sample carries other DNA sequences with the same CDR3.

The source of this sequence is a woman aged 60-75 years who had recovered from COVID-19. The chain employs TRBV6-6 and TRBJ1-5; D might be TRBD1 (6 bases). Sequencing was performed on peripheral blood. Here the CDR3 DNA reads TGTGCCAGCAGTTCCAGGGGTCAGCCCCAGCATTTT. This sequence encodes CASSSRGQPQHF.